This T cell receptor beta chain was recovered during a study of response to subunit inactivated influenza vaccine. Germline CDR1 is KGHSH and CDR2 is LQKENI. CDR3 length: 13 residues. V gave up 3 bases and J gave up 1 base, with 6 bases separating them. Overall study results and limits: Authors suggested each seasonal influenza vaccination recruits few new T cells.

Regarding this clonotype: Its antigen is still unknown.

In TCRdb, the RT-PCR reads were re-called with MiXCR into one record per CDR3 protein. The sample gives 600,000 to 850,000 distinct CDR3 sequences, 12% to 15% of which show up once; 7.5% to 8% is in the top ten. The sequence came from a man aged 50 or older who received an inactivated influenza vaccine. This rearrangement joins TRBV18 to TRBJ2-5; D unresolved. The source material was PBMCs from blood, sampled around two weeks before vaccination. CDR3 coding DNA: TGTGCCAGCTCACCTTCAGTCCAAGAGACCCAGTACTTC. Encoded protein: CASSPSVQETQYF.